This TCR beta chain emerged from a study of CD8 T cells in ankylosing spondylitis (dated by TCRdb to 2016 to 2017). As for the study more broadly: The study set out to find disease-linked TCR variants by profiling T cell receptor beta repertoires in ankylosing spondylitis patients and healthy donors. Samples of peripheral blood were taken, and for ankylosing spondylitis patients, synovial fluid was collected as well. In total, the full study cohort was made up of 110 or so healthy donors and about two dozen ankylosing spondylitis patients. General findings and caveats noted by the study authors: Some TCR beta motif variants had previously been reported in synovial fluid and blood of reactive arthritis patients, which suggested common disease-initiation mechanisms. A CD8+ phenotype was shown by the disease-linked clones, which were found at relatively low frequencies in peripheral blood. Blood from ankylosing spondylitis patients appeared to be characterized by a TCR beta motif composed of roughly 8 highly homologous amino acid variants. According to the report, matched synovial fluid samples from ankylosing spondylitis patients were significantly enriched for the disease-linked clones.

TCRdb records Illumina HiSeq 2500 as the sequencer. Quantitative 5'-RACE with molecular barcodes was used to prepare TCR beta libraries. As for the original processing: A new computational method based on a probabilistic model of VDJ rearrangement was used to identify disease-linked TCR variants. The public reads were reprocessed in TCRdb via fastp at Q25 and MiXCR, keeping in-frame beta chains. For every CDR3 protein sequence, its rows merge into one entry that carries the most common genes and DNA. For this entry, the V and J calls and clone size follow TCRdb and not the study's own pipeline. The sample records 150,000 to 200,000 distinct CDR3 sequences, over 15% of which are singletons. The ten top clones hold roughly 4.5% of the sample. Deletion took 5 bases off V and 0 bases off J, with a span of 13 bases between the germline ends. The CDR3 covers 16 residues, taking in both the cysteine and the phenylalanine. Only the CDR3 DNA is retained, 48 bases long and in frame from the first base.

Comments on this clonotype: The antigen it binds to is not known. The record has no base qualities; no much larger clone is one base away.

Sample: blood, either unsorted or a sorted T cell fraction (not recorded which). The chain is assembled from TRBV23-1 and TRBJ2-2; no confident D gene assignment can be made. TRBV23-1 is marked as an open reading frame, function uncertain. The sequence came from a male donor under 30 with ankylosing spondylitis or in good health (not recorded which). Donor details come from another sample of the same person, matched by shared clones. The CDR3 loop reads CASSTVWQANTGELFF. The DNA reads TGCGCCAGCAGTACGGTGTGGCAGGCGAACACCGGGGAGCTGTTTTTT.